This is a list of T cell receptor beta chains from one sample in a study of blood T cell repertoires in COVID-19. TCRdb keeps only in-frame clones here, not all; method: immunoSEQ multiplex PCR. The data show under 200,000 clones, more than 75% seen once. Sequencing was performed on peripheral blood. The receptors were gathered from a woman between 65 and 79 years old with COVID-19, enrolled during active disease. CDR3s include the opening cysteine and the closing phenylalanine or tryptophan. D genes are given only for firm matches. Where a row states a size, it is once, few, many or the class of an expanded clone; other rows omit it.

clone size: -; V gene: TRBV6-1; J gene: TRBJ1-2; D gene: -; CDR3 protein: CASSEDGRGSYGYTF; CDR3 DNA: TGTGCCAGCAGTGAAGATGGCAGGGGTAGCTATGGCTACACCTTC
clone size: -; V gene: TRBV5-1; J gene: TRBJ2-7; D gene: -; CDR3 protein: CASSLGRFGEQYF; CDR3 DNA: TGCGCCAGCAGCTTGGGAAGGTTCGGGGAGCAGTACTTC
clone size: once; V gene: TRBV4-2; J gene: TRBJ1-1; D gene: -; CDR3 protein: CASSQAPRGPPEAFF; CDR3 DNA: TGTGCCAGCAGCCAAGCCCCCAGGGGACCCCCTGAAGCTTTCTTT
clone size: -; V gene: TRBV14; J gene: TRBJ1-1; D gene: TRBD1; CDR3 protein: CASSQDDRAWAFF; CDR3 DNA: TGTGCCAGCAGCCAAGATGACAGGGCCTGGGCTTTCTTT
clone size: -; V gene: TRBV27; J gene: TRBJ1-5; D gene: TRBD1; CDR3 protein: CASSQPGQPEGMGNQPQHF; CDR3 DNA: TGTGCCAGCAGTCAACCGGGACAGCCGGAGGGAATGGGCAATCAGCCCCAGCATTTT
clone size: -; V gene: TRBV7-2; J gene: TRBJ2-3; D gene: TRBD2; CDR3 protein: CASSWTSGGGDTQYF; CDR3 DNA: TGTGCCAGCAGCTGGACTAGCGGGGGGGGAGATACGCAGTATTTT
clone size: -; V gene: TRBV9; J gene: TRBJ1-2; D gene: TRBD1; CDR3 protein: CASSRQQGNDYGYTF; CDR3 DNA: TGTGCCAGCAGCAGACAACAGGGGAATGACTATGGCTACACCTTC
clone size: -; V gene: TRBV2; J gene: TRBJ2-7; D gene: TRBD1; CDR3 protein: CASNRDRGTHEQYF; CDR3 DNA: TGTGCCAGCAACCGGGACAGGGGTACCCACGAGCAGTACTTC
clone size: -; V gene: TRBV28; J gene: TRBJ1-2; D gene: TRBD1; CDR3 protein: CASSLLQGANSNYGYTF; CDR3 DNA: TGTGCCAGCAGTTTATTACAGGGGGCGAATTCTAACTATGGCTACACCTTC
clone size: -; V gene: TRBV6-7; J gene: TRBJ1-2; D gene: TRBD1; CDR3 protein: CASSSDREVCDYGYTF; CDR3 DNA: TGTGCCAGCAGTTCGGACAGGGAGGTCTGTGACTATGGCTACACCTTC
clone size: -; V gene: TRBV4-1; J gene: TRBJ2-1; D gene: -; CDR3 protein: CASSQIARPNYNEQFF; CDR3 DNA: TGCGCCAGCAGCCAAATCGCCAGGCCAAATTACAATGAGCAGTTCTTC
clone size: -; V gene: TRBV18; J gene: TRBJ1-1; D gene: TRBD1; CDR3 protein: CASSPGGQGHTEAFF; CDR3 DNA: TGTGCCAGCTCACCGGGGGGACAGGGGCACACTGAAGCTTTCTTT
clone size: -; V gene: TRBV7-8; J gene: TRBJ2-7; D gene: -; CDR3 protein: CASSRYVQGNDEQYF; CDR3 DNA: TGTGCCAGCAGCAGATATGTACAGGGTAACGACGAGCAGTACTTC
clone size: -; V gene: TRBV28; J gene: TRBJ1-4; D gene: -; CDR3 protein: CASRYMKGDEKLFF; CDR3 DNA: TGTGCCAGCAGGTACATGAAAGGGGATGAAAAACTGTTTTTT
clone size: -; V gene: TRBV2; J gene: TRBJ2-6; D gene: TRBD1; CDR3 protein: CASSEAGTVIYSGANVLTF; CDR3 DNA: TGTGCCAGCAGTGAGGCCGGGACAGTGATTTACTCTGGGGCCAACGTCCTGACTTTC
clone size: -; V gene: TRBV6-6; J gene: TRBJ2-7; D gene: -; CDR3 protein: CASRQENHEQYF; CDR3 DNA: TGTGCCAGCAGGCAGGAAAATCACGAGCAGTACTTC
clone size: -; V gene: TRBV5-4; J gene: TRBJ2-7; D gene: -; CDR3 protein: CASSIRANPYEQYF; CDR3 DNA: TGTGCCAGCAGCATAAGAGCGAACCCCTACGAGCAGTACTTC
clone size: -; V gene: TRBV28; J gene: TRBJ2-1; D gene: TRBD1; CDR3 protein: CAKAQGAPWNEQFF; CDR3 DNA: TGTGCCAAGGCCCAGGGGGCCCCTTGGAATGAGCAGTTCTTC
clone size: -; V gene: TRBV4-2; J gene: TRBJ2-1; D gene: TRBD2; CDR3 protein: CASSQGASGKSEGEQFF; CDR3 DNA: TGTGCCAGCAGCCAAGGGGCTAGCGGGAAATCGGAGGGTGAGCAGTTCTTC
clone size: -; V gene: TRBV10-3; J gene: TRBJ2-3; D gene: -; CDR3 protein: CAITSTGMGDTQYF; CDR3 DNA: TGTGCCATCACCTCAACAGGGATGGGAGATACGCAGTATTTT
clone size: -; V gene: TRBV5-4; J gene: TRBJ1-6; D gene: -; CDR3 protein: CASSAGLSYNSPLHF; CDR3 DNA: TGTGCCAGCAGCGCAGGGCTCTCCTATAATTCACCCCTCCACTTT
clone size: once; V gene: TRBV2; J gene: TRBJ1-1; D gene: -; CDR3 protein: CASSEAGVGNTEAFF; CDR3 DNA: TGTGCCAGCAGTGAAGCAGGAGTAGGGAACACTGAAGCTTTCTTT
clone size: -; V gene: TRBV7-2; J gene: TRBJ2-1; D gene: TRBD2; CDR3 protein: CASSLAEAGDYNEQFF; CDR3 DNA: TGTGCCAGCAGCTTAGCCGAAGCGGGGGACTACAATGAGCAGTTCTTC
clone size: -; V gene: TRBV2; J gene: TRBJ2-2; D gene: TRBD1; CDR3 protein: CASSMDRAGGELFF; CDR3 DNA: TGTGCCAGCAGTATGGACAGGGCGGGCGGGGAGCTGTTTTTT
clone size: -; V gene: TRBV5-1; J gene: TRBJ2-5; D gene: TRBD2; CDR3 protein: CASSLALERGGSQETQYF; CDR3 DNA: TGCGCCAGCAGCTTGGCCTTGGAGCGGGGAGGGAGCCAAGAGACCCAGTACTTC
clone size: -; V gene: TRBV11-2; J gene: TRBJ1-3; D gene: -; CDR3 protein: CASSFQGVSSIYF; CDR3 DNA: TGTGCCAGCAGCTTCCAAGGGGTTAGCTCCATATATTTT
clone size: -; V gene: TRBV30; J gene: TRBJ2-7; D gene: TRBD1; CDR3 protein: CAWTTGTGNYEQYF; CDR3 DNA: TGTGCCTGGACCACCGGGACAGGAAATTACGAGCAGTACTTC
clone size: -; V gene: TRBV19; J gene: TRBJ2-2; D gene: -; CDR3 protein: CATSLGAGVTGELFF; CDR3 DNA: TGTGCCACCTCCTTAGGGGCAGGGGTCACCGGGGAGCTGTTTTTT
clone size: -; V gene: TRBV9; J gene: TRBJ1-1; D gene: TRBD1; CDR3 protein: CASSPRTGRNTEAFF; CDR3 DNA: TGTGCCAGCAGCCCCCGGACAGGGCGAAACACTGAAGCTTTCTTT
clone size: -; V gene: TRBV9; J gene: TRBJ1-2; D gene: -; CDR3 protein: CASSRGGSGNYGYTF; CDR3 DNA: TGTGCCAGCAGCCGCGGGGGCAGCGGGAACTATGGCTACACCTTC
clone size: -; V gene: TRBV5-1; J gene: TRBJ1-2; D gene: -; CDR3 protein: CASSLVQATFYGYTF; CDR3 DNA: TGCGCCAGCAGCTTGGTCCAGGCCACCTTCTATGGCTACACCTTC
clone size: -; V gene: TRBV6-5; J gene: TRBJ2-2; D gene: TRBD1; CDR3 protein: CASRPDRGQTGELFF; CDR3 DNA: TGTGCCAGCAGACCCGACAGGGGGCAGACCGGGGAGCTGTTTTTT
clone size: -; V gene: TRBV25-1; J gene: TRBJ1-2; D gene: -; CDR3 protein: CASSASSYGYTF; CDR3 DNA: TGTGCCAGCAGTGCCTCGAGCTATGGCTACACCTTC
clone size: -; V gene: TRBV19; J gene: TRBJ2-5; D gene: TRBD2; CDR3 protein: CASSPLGGVEQTQYF; CDR3 DNA: TGTGCCAGTAGTCCCCTGGGAGGGGTGGAACAGACCCAGTACTTC
clone size: -; V gene: TRBV15; J gene: TRBJ2-6; D gene: -; CDR3 protein: CATSRDRVSGANVLTF; CDR3 DNA: TGTGCCACCAGCAGAGATCGCGTCTCTGGGGCCAACGTCCTGACTTTC
clone size: -; V gene: TRBV27; J gene: TRBJ2-1; D gene: -; CDR3 protein: CASSIQDPRNNEQFF; CDR3 DNA: TGTGCCAGCAGTATACAGGACCCAAGAAACAATGAGCAGTTCTTC
clone size: -; V gene: TRBV7-9; J gene: TRBJ1-1; D gene: -; CDR3 protein: CASSLQGKNTEAFF; CDR3 DNA: TGTGCCAGCAGCTTACAGGGAAAGAACACTGAAGCTTTCTTT
clone size: once; V gene: TRBV27; J gene: TRBJ2-6; D gene: TRBD1; CDR3 protein: CASSPTAGTGALSGANVLTF; CDR3 DNA: TGTGCCAGCAGTCCAACAGCCGGGACAGGGGCGCTCTCTGGGGCCAACGTCCTGACTTTC
clone size: few; V gene: TRBV10-1; J gene: TRBJ1-6; D gene: TRBD1; CDR3 protein: CASSPDREKSPLHF; CDR3 DNA: TGCGCCAGCAGCCCGGACAGGGAGAAATCACCCCTCCACTTT
clone size: -; V gene: TRBV30; J gene: TRBJ2-1; D gene: TRBD2; CDR3 protein: CAWSLAGGIYNEQFF; CDR3 DNA: TGTGCCTGGAGTCTAGCGGGGGGGATATACAATGAGCAGTTCTTC
clone size: -; V gene: TRBV2; J gene: TRBJ1-1; D gene: -; CDR3 protein: CASSPTVNTEAFF; CDR3 DNA: TGTGCCAGCAGCCCGACAGTTAACACTGAAGCTTTCTTT